Listed here are 21 T cell receptor beta chains from one sample, sequenced in a study of regulatory T cells in long-lasting Graves disease. Time point given: persistent/refractory GD, antithyroid drugs over 5 years with positive TRAb. RNA isolated from PBMCs was used to make the TCR library. Arm-PCR of CDR3 regions with iRepertoire HTBI primers generated TCR beta libraries. TCRdb itself ran the multiplex PCR reads through MiXCR, one entry per CDR3 protein. Here the sample spans around 430,000 distinct CDR3 sequences, about 20% being singletons. This material consisted of peripheral blood mononuclear cells (PBMCs), taken when the disease was refractory, from a patient treated with antithyroid drugs. The receptors derive from a female donor with Graves disease.

This clonotype appeared many times. The chain has TRBV7-9 and TRBJ1-1; TRBD1 matches at 8 bases. V trimming: 8 bases; J trimming: 8 bases; junction bases outside the gene matches: 16. This CDR3 contains 15 residues. Germline V gene lookup returns CDR1 SEHNR and CDR2 FQNEAQ (reference sequence). The CDR3 sequence is CASAQGAGGGIEAFF. The DNA for the CDR3 is TGTGCCAGCGCCCAGGGGGCAGGGGGCGGGATCGAAGCTTTCTTT.

A few counts support this clonotype. Since a much larger clone is just one base distant, this may be a read error. The chain combines TRBV27 with TRBJ2-7, with a possible D match to TRBD1 (6 bases). V was pared by 8 bases and J by 2 bases, with 22 bases between. The germline CDR1 and CDR2 sequences are MNHEY and SMNVEV (reference sequence). The CDR3 totals 16 residues. The CDR3 loop is CASHSEGHQRTYEQYF. The DNA of the CDR3 is TGTGCCAGCCACTCCGAGGGACACCAGAGGACCTACGAGCAGTACTTC.

The chain is built from TRBV4-1 and TRBJ1-1; unclear D gene. CDR1 MGHRA and CDR2 YSYEKL come from the germline V gene. V was trimmed by 2 bases and J by 8 bases, leaving 15 bases between them. The CDR3 has 14 residues. Written as DNA, the CDR3 is TGCGCCAGCAGCCAAACGGCTACAGTGGGCGAAGCTTTCTTT. Protein product: CASSQTATVGEAFF.

Worth noting for this clonotype: Being one base from a much bigger clone, this may be a read error. This chain connects TRBV6-2 or TRBV6-3 to TRBJ2-7; D is undetermined. CDR1 and CDR2 from the germline V gene are MNHEY and SVGEGT. The CDR3 runs to 13 residues. The CDR3 loop reads CASSSPVGYERYF. CDR3 bases: TGTGCCAGCAGTTCACCCGTGGGCTACGAGCGGTACTTC.

The CDR3 loop reads CASWVGGGKQETQYF. The CDR3, as DNA: TGTGCCAGTTGGGTGGGGGGGGGGAAACAAGAGACCCAGTACTTC. V and J are TRBV27 and TRBJ2-5; TRBD2 aligns across 7 bases. The CDR3 is 15 residues long. Germline V lookup: CDR1 MNHEY, CDR2 SMNVEV (reference sequence). The V segment lost 9 bases and the J segment 2 bases; nucleotides outside the gene matches: 12.

Concerning this clonotype: Likely a read error: the CDR3 ends without its conserved phenylalanine or tryptophan. The J gene is TRBJ2-2, the V gene TRBV20-1, with 8 bases fitting TRBD2. V shed 3 bases and J 7 bases; nucleotides not matched to a gene: 7. Germline CDR1 DFQATT, CDR2 SNEGSKA (reference sequence). The length of the CDR3 is 14 residues. This CDR3 is CSASSGLEGGELFL. The CDR3 DNA reads TGCAGTGCTAGCTCGGGACTAGAGGGCGGGGAGCTGTTTCTT.

This clonotype has only a few counts. The chain is built from TRBV15 and TRBJ2-7; D might be TRBD2 (6 bases). V lost 4 bases to trimming and J lost 4 bases, with 11 bases between them. The CDR3 is made up of 13 amino acids. The V gene's germline CDR1 is LNHNV and CDR2 YYDKDF (reference sequence). This CDR3 is CATSKRVEYEQYF. The CDR3 DNA sequence: TGTGCCACCAGCAAGCGGGTTGAATACGAGCAGTACTTC.

The chain is built from TRBV5-1 and TRBJ1-3, with 8 bases lining up with TRBD1. CDR1 SGHRS and CDR2 YFSETQ come from the germline V gene. Germline trimming cut 4 bases from V and 4 bases from J; bases unmatched to any gene: 4. This CDR3 comprises 14 residues. The CDR3 sequence is CASSEGQVGNTIYF. As DNA, the CDR3 is TGCGCCAGCAGCGAGGGACAGGTCGGAAACACCATATATTTT.

The chain carries TRBV28 and TRBJ2-2; 9 bases map to TRBD1. CDR3 length: 16 residues. Germline CDR1 is MDHEN and CDR2 is SYDVKM. The trim removed 5 bases at V and 6 bases at J, leaving 10 bases unmatched. The CDR3 DNA reads as TGTGCCAGCAGTCCGGGGACAGGGCCGCGGGCCGGGGAGCTGTTTTTT. Its translation: CASSPGTGPRAGELFF.

This clonotype was seen at least ten times. V gene TRBV6-9 combines with J gene TRBJ2-5, with TRBD2 matching over 15 bases. V was clipped by 3 bases and J by 0 bases; unmatched bases: 2. Germline CDR1 reads MNHGY; CDR2 reads SVAAGI. The length of the CDR3 is 17 residues. This CDR3 reads CASSYGLAGGYQETQYF. Written as DNA, the CDR3 is TGTGCCAGCAGTTACGGACTAGCGGGGGGGTACCAAGAGACCCAGTACTTC.

This clonotype was counted ten times or more. The chain links TRBV10-3 to TRBJ1-2, with a tentative D call TRBD1 (5 bases). The CDR3 is made up of 15 amino acids. Trimming pared 5 bases from V and 5 bases from J, leaving 18 bases between. CDR1 ENHRY and CDR2 SYGVKD come from the germline V gene. The CDR3: CAISSGPRDSYGYTF. In nucleotides, the CDR3 is TGTGCCATCAGTTCCGGGCCTCGAGACAGTTATGGCTACACCTTC.

This clonotype has ten or more counts. This rearrangement joins TRBV27 to TRBJ1-2, with D maybe TRBD1 (6 bases). Germline CDR1 MNHEY, CDR2 SMNVEV (reference sequence). Trimming removed 6 bases at V and 4 bases at J, with 12 bases between. The CDR3 is made up of 13 amino acids. In nucleotides, the CDR3 is TGTGCCAGCAGGACCCTAGGGGGCTATGGCTACACCTTC. It codes for CASRTLGGYGYTF.

The chain is built from TRBV30 and TRBJ2-7, with D possibly TRBD2 on 6 matching bases. The CDR3 is made up of 14 amino acids. Germline V gene sequence: CDR1 GTSNPN, CDR2 SVGIG (reference sequence). V was pared by 1 base and J by 3 bases, with 13 bases between. Here the CDR3 DNA reads TGTGCCTGGAGTGACGGGAGCGGAAACTACGAGCAGTACTTC. This gives the protein CAWSDGSGNYEQYF.

The CDR3 sequence: CASSPGGAGLGYGYTF. The CDR3 DNA is TGTGCCAGCAGCCCGGGGGGAGCAGGTCTCGGCTATGGCTACACCTTC. The chain has TRBV7-3 and TRBJ1-2, with a weak D call TRBD1 (5 bases). This CDR3 spans 16 amino acids. With 5 bases removed from V and 4 bases from J, the gap between germline ends came to 20 bases. Germline CDR1 SGHTA, CDR2 FQGTGA.

This clonotype showed up many times. The V and J genes are TRBV9 and TRBJ1-2; D possibly corresponds to TRBD1 (6 bases). In germline, CDR1 is SGDLS, CDR2 YYNGEE. CDR3 length equals 15 residues. Trimming stripped 0 bases from V and 4 bases from J, with 13 bases between. CDR3 in amino acids: CASSVDLGAGYGYTF. The DNA for the CDR3 is TGTGCCAGCAGCGTAGATCTGGGGGCGGGCTATGGCTACACCTTC.

This clonotype was detected many times. J is TRBJ1-1 and V is TRBV28; TRBD1 matches at 7 bases. The CDR3 contains 15 residues. CDR1 MDHEN and CDR2 SYDVKM come from the germline V gene. J gave up 1 base and V 6 bases, and 8 bases lay outside the gene matches. CDR3 sequence reads: CASSQGQASNTEAFF. The DNA for the CDR3 is TGTGCCAGCAGCCAAGGACAGGCTTCGAACACTGAAGCTTTCTTT.

Ten or more counts support this clonotype. This rearrangement joins TRBV6-1 to TRBJ1-1; the D gene is possibly TRBD1 (6 bases). The germline V gene has CDR1 MNHNS and CDR2 SASEGT. V dropped 8 bases and J dropped 1 base, with 14 bases sitting between them. This CDR3 is built from 14 residues. The DNA of the CDR3 is TGTGCCAGCCAGAAGGGGGGCCCGAACACTGAAGCTTTCTTT. Translating gives CASQKGGPNTEAFF.

Concerning this clonotype itself: A read error is likely, as this CDR3 ends without the conserved phenylalanine or tryptophan. This chain links TRBV7-2 with TRBJ2-5; perhaps TRBD2 as D (6 bases). The CDR3 covers 18 residues. The germline V gene encodes CDR1 SGHTA and CDR2 FQGNSA. Trimming took 5 bases from V and 1 from J, leaving 23 bases between them. The CDR3 here is CASSLRLDSYSVQETQYL. CDR3 nucleotide sequence: TGTGCCAGCAGCCTCCGACTAGATTCCTATAGCGTCCAAGAGACCCAGTACCTC.

The chain employs TRBV19 and TRBJ2-4; D unresolved. Per the germline V gene, CDR1 is LNHDA and CDR2 is SQIVND (reference sequence). This CDR3 region has 15 residues. V shed 4 bases and J shed 0 bases, with 10 bases lying between them. The CDR3 coding sequence is TGTGCCAGTAGTACCCCACGGTTAGCCAAAAACATTCAGTACTTC. It translates to CASSTPRLAKNIQYF.

V usage is TRBV29-1 and J usage is TRBJ1-2; D might be TRBD1 (5 bases). Per the germline V gene, CDR1 is SQVTM and CDR2 is ANQGSEA. This CDR3 has 12 residues. Trimming stripped 8 bases from V and 5 bases from J, with 15 bases between. The CDR3: CSTTSTAYGYTF. The CDR3 bases are TGCAGCACCACATCGACAGCGTATGGCTACACCTTC.

In DNA, the CDR3 is TGTGCCAGTACGCAGGGATCCCGGAGCTCCTACGAGCAGTACTTC. It yields the protein CASTQGSRSSYEQYF. The chain carries TRBV19 and TRBJ2-7; D perhaps matches TRBD1 (5 bases). Germline V CDR1 and CDR2: LNHDA, SQIVND (reference sequence). This CDR3 spans 15 amino acids. Trimming removed 7 bases at V and 0 bases at J, with 16 bases between.